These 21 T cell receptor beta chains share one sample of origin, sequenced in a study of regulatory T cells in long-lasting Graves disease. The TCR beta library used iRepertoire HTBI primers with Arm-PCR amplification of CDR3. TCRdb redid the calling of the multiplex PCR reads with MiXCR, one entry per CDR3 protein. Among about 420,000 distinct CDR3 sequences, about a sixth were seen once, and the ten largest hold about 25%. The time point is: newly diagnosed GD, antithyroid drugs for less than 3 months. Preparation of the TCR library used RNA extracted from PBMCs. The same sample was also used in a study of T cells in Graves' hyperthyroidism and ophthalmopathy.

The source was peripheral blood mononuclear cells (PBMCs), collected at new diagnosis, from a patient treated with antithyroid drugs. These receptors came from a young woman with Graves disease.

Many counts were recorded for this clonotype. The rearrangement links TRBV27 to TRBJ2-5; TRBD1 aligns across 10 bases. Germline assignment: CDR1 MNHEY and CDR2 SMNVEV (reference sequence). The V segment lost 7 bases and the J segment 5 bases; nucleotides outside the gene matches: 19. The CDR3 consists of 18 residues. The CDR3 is CASTQTGTGALPGETQYF. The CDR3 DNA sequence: TGTGCCAGCACCCAAACCGGGACAGGGGCCCTACCTGGGGAGACCCAGTACTTC.

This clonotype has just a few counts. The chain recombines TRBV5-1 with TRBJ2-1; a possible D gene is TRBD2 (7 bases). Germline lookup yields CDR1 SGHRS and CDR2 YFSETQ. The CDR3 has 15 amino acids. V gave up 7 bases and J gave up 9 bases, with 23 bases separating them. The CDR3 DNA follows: TGCGCCAGCGGGGGCGGGATAAGCGGGGTGAGTGAGCAGTTCTTC. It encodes CASGGGISGVSEQFF.

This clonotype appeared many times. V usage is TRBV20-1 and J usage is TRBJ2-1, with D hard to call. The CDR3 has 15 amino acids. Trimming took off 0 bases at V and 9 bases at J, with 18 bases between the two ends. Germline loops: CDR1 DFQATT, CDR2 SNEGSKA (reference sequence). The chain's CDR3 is CSARDVARVNIEQFF. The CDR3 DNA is TGCAGTGCTAGAGATGTGGCACGGGTTAACATTGAGCAGTTCTTC.

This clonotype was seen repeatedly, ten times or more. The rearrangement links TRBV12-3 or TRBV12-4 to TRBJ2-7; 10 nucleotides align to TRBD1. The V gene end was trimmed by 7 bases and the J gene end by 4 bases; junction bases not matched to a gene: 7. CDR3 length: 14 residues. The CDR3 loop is CASKETGGLYEQYF. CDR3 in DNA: TGTGCCAGCAAAGAGACAGGGGGCTTATACGAGCAGTACTTC.

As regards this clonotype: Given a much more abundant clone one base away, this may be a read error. As DNA, the CDR3 is TGTGCCAGCAGTTACACGGTAGATGAAAAACTGTTTTTT. This gives the protein CASSYTVDEKLFF. The rearrangement links TRBV6-9 to TRBJ1-4; no clear D. Deletions cut 3 bases from V and 6 bases from J, with 8 bases between. The CDR3 consists of 13 residues. The germline V gene encodes CDR1 MNHGY and CDR2 SVAAGI.

The CDR3 nucleotides are TGCAGTGCTCCTTCGGATTCCCTTACTAGCGGGATATACACCGGGGAGCTGTTTTTT. Protein sequence: CSAPSDSLTSGIYTGELFF. The rearrangement joins TRBV20-1 to TRBJ2-2; TRBD2 aligns across 10 bases. V shed 5 bases, J shed 3 bases, and the junction held 18 bases outside the gene matches. CDR1 is DFQATT and CDR2 is SNEGSKA in the germline V gene (reference sequence). The CDR3 extends over 19 amino acids.

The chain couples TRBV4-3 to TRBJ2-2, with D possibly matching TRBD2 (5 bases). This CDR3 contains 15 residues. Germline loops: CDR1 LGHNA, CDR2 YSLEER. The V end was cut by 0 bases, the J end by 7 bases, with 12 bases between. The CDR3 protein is CASSQDMVASGELFF. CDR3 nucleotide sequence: TGCGCCAGCAGCCAAGATATGGTAGCGAGCGGGGAGCTGTTTTTT.

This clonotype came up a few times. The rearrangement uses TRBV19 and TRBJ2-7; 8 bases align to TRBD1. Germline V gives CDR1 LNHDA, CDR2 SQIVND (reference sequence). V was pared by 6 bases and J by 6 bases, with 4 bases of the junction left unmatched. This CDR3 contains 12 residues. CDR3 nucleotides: TGTGCCAGTAGCTGGACAGGGAGCGAGCAGTACTTC. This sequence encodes CASSWTGSEQYF.

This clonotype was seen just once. In DNA form, the CDR3 reads TGTGCCACCAGCATCGCCCATCCTACGAACACCGGGGAGCTGTTTTTT. Its protein is CATSIAHPTNTGELFF. The chain uses TRBV15 and TRBJ2-2; no firm D call. The germline CDR1 and CDR2 sequences are LNHNV and YYDKDF (reference sequence). V lost 4 bases and J lost 0, with 12 bases in between. CDR3 length: 16 amino acids.

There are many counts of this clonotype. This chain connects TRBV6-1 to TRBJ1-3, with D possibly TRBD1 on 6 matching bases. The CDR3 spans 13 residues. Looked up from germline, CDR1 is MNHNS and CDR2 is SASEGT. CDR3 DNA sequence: TGTGCAGTAAAACAGGGTGCTGGAAACACCATATATTTT. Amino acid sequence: CAVKQGAGNTIYF.

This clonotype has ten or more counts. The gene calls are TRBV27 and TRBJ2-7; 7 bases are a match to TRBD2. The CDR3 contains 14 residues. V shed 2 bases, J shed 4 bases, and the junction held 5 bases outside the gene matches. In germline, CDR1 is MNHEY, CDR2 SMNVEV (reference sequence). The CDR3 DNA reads TGTGCCAGCAGTTTACTGGGAGGGCTGTACGAGCAGTACTTC. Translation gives CASSLLGGLYEQYF.

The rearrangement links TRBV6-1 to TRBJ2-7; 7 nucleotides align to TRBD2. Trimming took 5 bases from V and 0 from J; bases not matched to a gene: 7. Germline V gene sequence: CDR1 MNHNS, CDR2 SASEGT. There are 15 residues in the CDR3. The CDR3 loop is CASSLERGSSYEQYF. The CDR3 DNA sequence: TGTGCCAGCAGTCTAGAGCGGGGTAGCTCCTACGAGCAGTACTTC.

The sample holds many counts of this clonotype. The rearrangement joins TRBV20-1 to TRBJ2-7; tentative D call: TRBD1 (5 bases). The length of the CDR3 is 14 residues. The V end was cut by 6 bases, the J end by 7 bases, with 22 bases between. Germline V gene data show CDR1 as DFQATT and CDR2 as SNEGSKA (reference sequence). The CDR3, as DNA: TGCAGTGCCCAACCAAGGACACGGGTGTGGGAGCAGTACTTC. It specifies CSAQPRTRVWEQYF.

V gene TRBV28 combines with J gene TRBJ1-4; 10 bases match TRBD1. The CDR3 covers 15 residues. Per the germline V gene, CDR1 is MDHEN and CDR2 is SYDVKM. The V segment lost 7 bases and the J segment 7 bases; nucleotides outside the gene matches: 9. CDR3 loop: CASNDRGRRLEKLFF. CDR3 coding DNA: TGTGCCAGCAACGACAGGGGGCGTAGACTTGAAAAACTGTTTTTT.

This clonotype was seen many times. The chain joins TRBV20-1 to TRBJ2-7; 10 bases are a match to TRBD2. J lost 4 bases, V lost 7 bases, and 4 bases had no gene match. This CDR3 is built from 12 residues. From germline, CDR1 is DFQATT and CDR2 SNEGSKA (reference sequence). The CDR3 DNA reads TGCAGTGTCGTACTAGCGGGATACGAGCAGTACTTC. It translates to CSVVLAGYEQYF.

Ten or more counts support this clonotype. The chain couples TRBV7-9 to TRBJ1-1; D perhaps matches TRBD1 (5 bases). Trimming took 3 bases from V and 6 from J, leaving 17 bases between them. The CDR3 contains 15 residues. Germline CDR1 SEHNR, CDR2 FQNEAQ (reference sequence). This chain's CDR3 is CASSLRGGGLAEAFF. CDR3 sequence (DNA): TGTGCCAGCAGCTTGCGGGGTGGGGGACTGGCTGAAGCTTTCTTT.

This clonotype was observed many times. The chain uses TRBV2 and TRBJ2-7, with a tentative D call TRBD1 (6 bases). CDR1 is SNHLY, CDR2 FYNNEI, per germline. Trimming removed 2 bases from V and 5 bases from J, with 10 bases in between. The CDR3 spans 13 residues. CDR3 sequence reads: CASSEQGLNEQYF. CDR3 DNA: TGTGCCAGCAGTGAACAGGGGCTTAACGAGCAGTACTTC. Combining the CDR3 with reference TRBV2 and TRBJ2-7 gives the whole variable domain EPEVTQTPSHQVTQMGQEVILRCVPISNHLYFYWYRQILGQKVEFLVSFYNNEISEKSEIFDDQFSVERPDGSNFTLKIRSTKLEDSAMYFCASSEQGLNEQYFGPGTRLTVT.

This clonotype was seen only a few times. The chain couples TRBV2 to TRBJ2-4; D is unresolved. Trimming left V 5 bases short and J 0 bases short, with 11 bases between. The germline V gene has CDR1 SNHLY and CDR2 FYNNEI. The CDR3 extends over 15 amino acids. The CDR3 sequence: CASSNEPLAKNIQYF. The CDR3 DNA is TGTGCCAGCAGTAATGAGCCGCTAGCCAAAAACATTCAGTACTTC.

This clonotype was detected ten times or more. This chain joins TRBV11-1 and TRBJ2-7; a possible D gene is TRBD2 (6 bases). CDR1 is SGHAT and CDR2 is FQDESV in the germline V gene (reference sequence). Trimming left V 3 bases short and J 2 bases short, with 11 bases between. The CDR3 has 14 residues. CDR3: CASSFSGVAYEQYF. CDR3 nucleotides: TGTGCCAGCAGCTTTTCGGGGGTGGCCTACGAGCAGTACTTC.

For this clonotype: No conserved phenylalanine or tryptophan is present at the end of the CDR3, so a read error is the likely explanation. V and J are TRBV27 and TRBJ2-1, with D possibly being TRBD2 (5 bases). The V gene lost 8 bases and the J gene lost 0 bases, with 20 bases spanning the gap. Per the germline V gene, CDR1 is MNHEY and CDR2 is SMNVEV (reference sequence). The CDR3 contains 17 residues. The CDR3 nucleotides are TGTGCCAGCTTAACAGCAGGACTCCCGAGCTCCTACAATGAGCAGTTCCTC. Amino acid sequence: CASLTAGLPSSYNEQFL.

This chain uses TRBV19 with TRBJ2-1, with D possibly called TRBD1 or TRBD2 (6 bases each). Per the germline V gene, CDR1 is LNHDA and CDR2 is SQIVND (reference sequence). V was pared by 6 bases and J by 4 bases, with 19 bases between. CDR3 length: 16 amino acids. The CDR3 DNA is TGTGCCAGTAGCCTGCTGGGGGGCGGTATATACAATGAGCAGTTCTTC. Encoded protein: CASSLLGGGIYNEQFF.